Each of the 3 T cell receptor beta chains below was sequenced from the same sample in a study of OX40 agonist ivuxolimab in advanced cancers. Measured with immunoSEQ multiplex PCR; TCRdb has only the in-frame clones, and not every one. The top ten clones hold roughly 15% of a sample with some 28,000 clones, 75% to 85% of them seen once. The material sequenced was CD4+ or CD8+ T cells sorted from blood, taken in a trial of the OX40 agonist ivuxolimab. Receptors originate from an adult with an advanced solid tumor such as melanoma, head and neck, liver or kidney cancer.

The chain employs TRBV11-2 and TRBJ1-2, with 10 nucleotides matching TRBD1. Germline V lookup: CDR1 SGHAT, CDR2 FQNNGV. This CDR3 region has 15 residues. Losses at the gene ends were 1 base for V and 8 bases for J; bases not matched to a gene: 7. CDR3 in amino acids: CASSLGLGTGEGYTF. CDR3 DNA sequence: TGTGCCAGCAGCTTAGGGCTAGGGACAGGGGAAGGCTACACCTTC.

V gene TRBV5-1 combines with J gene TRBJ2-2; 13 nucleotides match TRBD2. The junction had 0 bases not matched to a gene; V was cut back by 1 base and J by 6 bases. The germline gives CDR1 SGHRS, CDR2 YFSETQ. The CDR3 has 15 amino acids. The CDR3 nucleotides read TGCGCCAGCAGCTTGACTAGCGGGGGGGCCGGGGAGCTGTTTTTT. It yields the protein CASSLTSGGAGELFF.

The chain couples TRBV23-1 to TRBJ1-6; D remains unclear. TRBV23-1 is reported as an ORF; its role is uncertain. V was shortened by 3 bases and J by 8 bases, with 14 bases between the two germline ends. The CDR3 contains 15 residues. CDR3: CASSHPTPDDSPLHF. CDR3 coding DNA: TGCGCCAGCAGTCATCCGACCCCGGACGATTCACCCCTCCACTTT.